This TCR beta chain was sequenced during a study of shared clonotypes between healthy human individuals. Study outcomes and limitations: Against clonotypes common to all four donors, non-shared ones had lower generation probabilities.

Profiling relied on immunoSEQ multiplex PCR, and the TCRdb table lists in-frame clones only, not all of them. Counted here are roughly 1,600,000 clones, 97% to 99% occurring once; the ten biggest clones make up 0.36%. Trimming took off 4 bases at V and 3 bases at J, with 16 bases between the two ends. The CDR3 extends over 15 amino acids. CDR1 is MNHEY and CDR2 is SMNVEV in the germline V gene (reference sequence). Concerning this clone: Its cognate antigen is unknown.

The sequence was collected from a man between 25 and 39 years old in good health. The sequencing sample was made of naive CD4+ T cells sorted from blood. Described subset: CD45RA+ positively selected. This sequence joins TRBV27 and TRBJ2-7; D tentatively reads TRBD1 or TRBD2 (5 bases each). The CDR3 region is CASSSFGTTRYEQYF. CDR3 coding DNA: TGTGCCAGCAGTTCTTTCGGGACCACCCGCTACGAGCAGTACTTC.